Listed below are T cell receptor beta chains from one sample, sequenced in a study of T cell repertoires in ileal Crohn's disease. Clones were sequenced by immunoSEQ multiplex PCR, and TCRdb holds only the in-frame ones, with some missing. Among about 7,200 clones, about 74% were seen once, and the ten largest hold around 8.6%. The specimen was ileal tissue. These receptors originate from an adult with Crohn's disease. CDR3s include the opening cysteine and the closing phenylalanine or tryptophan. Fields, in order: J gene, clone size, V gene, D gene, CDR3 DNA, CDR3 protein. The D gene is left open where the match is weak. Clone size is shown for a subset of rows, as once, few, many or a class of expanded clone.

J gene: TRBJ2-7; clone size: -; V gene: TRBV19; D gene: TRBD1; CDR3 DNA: TGTGCCAGTAGTAAACAGGGGACCGAGCAGTACTTC; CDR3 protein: CASSKQGTEQYF
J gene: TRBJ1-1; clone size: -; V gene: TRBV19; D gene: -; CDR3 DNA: TGTGCCAGTAGAAACACCGAGAGGGCAGGGTGGCCTGAAGCTTTCTTT; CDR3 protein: CASRNTERAGWPEAFF
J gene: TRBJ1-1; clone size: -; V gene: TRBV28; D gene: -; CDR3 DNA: TGTGCCAGCAGTAGGGGGGGCGGCACTGAAGCTTTCTTT; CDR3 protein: CASSRGGGTEAFF
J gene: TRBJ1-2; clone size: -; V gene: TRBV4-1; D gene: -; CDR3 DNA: TGCGCCAGCAGCCAAGATCGCGGCAGGCTCCCCTATGGCTACACCTTC; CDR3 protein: CASSQDRGRLPYGYTF
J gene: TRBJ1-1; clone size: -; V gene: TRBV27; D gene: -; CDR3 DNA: TGTGCCAGCAGGAAGGCAGTACTAACGAACACTGAAGCTTTCTTT; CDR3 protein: CASRKAVLTNTEAFF
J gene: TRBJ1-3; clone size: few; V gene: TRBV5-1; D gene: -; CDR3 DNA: TGCGCCAGCAGCCCTTCCGGCTCTGGAAACACCATATATTTT; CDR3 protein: CASSPSGSGNTIYF
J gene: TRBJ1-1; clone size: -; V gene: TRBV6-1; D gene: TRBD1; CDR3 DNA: TGTGCCAGCAGTTATGAGACAGGGTCTGAAGCTTTCTTT; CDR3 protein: CASSYETGSEAFF
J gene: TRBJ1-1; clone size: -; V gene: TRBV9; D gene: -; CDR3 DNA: TGTGCCAGCAGCGCAGACTCACAGAGGAACACTGAAGCTTTCTTT; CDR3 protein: CASSADSQRNTEAFF
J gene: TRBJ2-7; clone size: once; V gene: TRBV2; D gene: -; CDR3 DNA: TGTGCCAGCAGTGAAGGCTGGGGCTCCTACGAGCAGTACTTC; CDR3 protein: CASSEGWGSYEQYF
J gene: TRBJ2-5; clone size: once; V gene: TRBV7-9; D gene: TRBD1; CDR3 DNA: TGTGCCAGCACCGAAACAGGACAGGGAGAAGAGACCCAGTACTTC; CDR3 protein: CASTETGQGEETQYF
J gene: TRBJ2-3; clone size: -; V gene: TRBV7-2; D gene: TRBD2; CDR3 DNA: TGTGCCAGCAGCTTAAAAGGCGGGAGCCCCCCGACAGATACGCAGTATTTT; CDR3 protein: CASSLKGGSPPTDTQYF
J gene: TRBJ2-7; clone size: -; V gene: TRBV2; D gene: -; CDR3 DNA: TGTGCCAGCAGTCTCGGACTCGAGGTAGAGCAGTACTTC; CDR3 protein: CASSLGLEVEQYF
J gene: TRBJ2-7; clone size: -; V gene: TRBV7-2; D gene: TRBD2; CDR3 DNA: TGTGCCAGCAGCTTAGGTAGCGGGAGAAGCTACGAGCAGTACTTC; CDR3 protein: CASSLGSGRSYEQYF
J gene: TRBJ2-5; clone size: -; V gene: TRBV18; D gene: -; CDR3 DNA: TGTGCCAGCTCACCAGACAAAGGGACCCAGTACTTC; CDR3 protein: CASSPDKGTQYF
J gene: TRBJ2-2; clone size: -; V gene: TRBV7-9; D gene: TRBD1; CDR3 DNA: TGTGCCAGCAGTTCCAGAGACAGGGGAGGAACCGGGGAGCTGTTTTTT; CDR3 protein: CASSSRDRGGTGELFF
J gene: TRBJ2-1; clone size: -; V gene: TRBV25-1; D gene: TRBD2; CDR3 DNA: TGTGCCAGCAGTGAAAGCACTAGCGGGAATGAGCAGTTCTTC; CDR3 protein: CASSESTSGNEQFF
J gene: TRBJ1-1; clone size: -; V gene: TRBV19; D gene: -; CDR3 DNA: TGTGCCAGCCGATTGGGGGGCGCCTTGAACACTGAAGCTTTCTTT; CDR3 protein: CASRLGGALNTEAFF
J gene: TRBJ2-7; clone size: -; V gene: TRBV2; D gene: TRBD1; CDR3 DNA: TGTGCCAGCAACGATGACAGGGCTCGCGAGCAGTACTTC; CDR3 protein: CASNDDRAREQYF
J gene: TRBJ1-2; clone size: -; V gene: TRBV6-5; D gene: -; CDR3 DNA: TGTGCCAGCAGTTTAAAGGGGGGTGGCTACACCTTC; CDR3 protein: CASSLKGGGYTF
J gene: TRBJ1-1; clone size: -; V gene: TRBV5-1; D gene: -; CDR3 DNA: TGCGCCAGCAGCGCCGGGACCTTGAACACTGAAGCTTTCTTT; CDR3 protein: CASSAGTLNTEAFF
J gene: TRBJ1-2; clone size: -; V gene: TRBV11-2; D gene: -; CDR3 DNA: TGTGCCAGCAGCTTAGGGCAGACATATGGCTACACCTTC; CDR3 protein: CASSLGQTYGYTF
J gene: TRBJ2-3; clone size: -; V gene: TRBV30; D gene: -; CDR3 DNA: TGTGCCTGGAAGGTGGGAGAGGGAGATACGCAGTATTTT; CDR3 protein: CAWKVGEGDTQYF
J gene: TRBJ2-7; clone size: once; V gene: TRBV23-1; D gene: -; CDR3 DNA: TGCGCCAGCAGTCAACCGGGTCTGACGGAAACCTACGAGCAGTACTTC; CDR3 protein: CASSQPGLTETYEQYF
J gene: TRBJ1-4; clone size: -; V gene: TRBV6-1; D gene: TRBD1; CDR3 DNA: TGTGCCAGCAGTGAACCCTCTACCGGGACAGGGACTATAAATGAAAAACTGTTTTTT; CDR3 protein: CASSEPSTGTGTINEKLFF
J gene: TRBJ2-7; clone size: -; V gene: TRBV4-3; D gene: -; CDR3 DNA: TGCGCCAGCAGCCAAGCCCGGGGCTTTGGTTACGAGCAGTACTTC; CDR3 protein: CASSQARGFGYEQYF
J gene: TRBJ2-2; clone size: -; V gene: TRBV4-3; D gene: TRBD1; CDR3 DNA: TGCGCCAGCAGCCAAGACCCCGGGACAGGGAACACCGGGGAGCTGTTTTTT; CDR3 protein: CASSQDPGTGNTGELFF
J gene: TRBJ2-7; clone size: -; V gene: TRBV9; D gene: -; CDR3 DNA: TGTGCCAGCAGCCCGGGGACAAGGAGGGAGCAGTACTTC; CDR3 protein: CASSPGTRREQYF
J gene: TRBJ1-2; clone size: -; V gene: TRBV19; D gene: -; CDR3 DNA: TGTGCCAGTAGTATGAGGGCCCTGGAAGGCTACACCTTC; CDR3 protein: CASSMRALEGYTF
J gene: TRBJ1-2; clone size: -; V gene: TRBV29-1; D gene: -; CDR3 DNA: TGCAGCGTTGTTAGGCAAATAGATGGCTACACCTTC; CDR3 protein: CSVVRQIDGYTF
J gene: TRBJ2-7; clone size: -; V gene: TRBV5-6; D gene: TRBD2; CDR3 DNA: TGTGCCAGCAGCTTGAGTCGGGGGGCCTACGAGCAGTACTTC; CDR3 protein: CASSLSRGAYEQYF
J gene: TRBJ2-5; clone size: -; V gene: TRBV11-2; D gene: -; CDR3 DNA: TGTGCCAGCACCGACGGGGGATGGGGGCAAGAGACCCAGTACTTC; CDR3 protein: CASTDGGWGQETQYF
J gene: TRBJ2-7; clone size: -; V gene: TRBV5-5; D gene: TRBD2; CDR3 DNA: TGTGCCAGCAGCTTGACAGCGGGAGATGTCTACGAGCAGTACTTC; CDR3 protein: CASSLTAGDVYEQYF
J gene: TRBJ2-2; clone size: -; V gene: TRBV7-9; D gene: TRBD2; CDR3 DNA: TGTGCCAGCAGCTTAACTAGCGATAGCGGGGAGCTGTTTTTT; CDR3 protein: CASSLTSDSGELFF
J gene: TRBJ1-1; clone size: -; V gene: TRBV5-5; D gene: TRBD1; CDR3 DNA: TGTGCCAGCAGCCCTTTGGACAGGAAGAACACTGAAGCTTTCTTT; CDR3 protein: CASSPLDRKNTEAFF
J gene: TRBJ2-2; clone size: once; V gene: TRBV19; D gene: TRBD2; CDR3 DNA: TGTGCCAGTAGTGGCCTAGCGGATAACACCGGGGAGCTGTTTTTT; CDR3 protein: CASSGLADNTGELFF
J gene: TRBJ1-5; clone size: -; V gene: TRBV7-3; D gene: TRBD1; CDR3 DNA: TGTGCCAGCAGCCTACGGACAGGGAGGAATCAGCCCCAGCATTTT; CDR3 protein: CASSLRTGRNQPQHF
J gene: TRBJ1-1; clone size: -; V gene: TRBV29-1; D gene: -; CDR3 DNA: TGCAGCGTTGGTACGGGCAGGGTCATGAACACTGAAGCTTTCTTT; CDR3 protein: CSVGTGRVMNTEAFF
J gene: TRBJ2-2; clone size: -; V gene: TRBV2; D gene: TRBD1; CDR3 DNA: TGTGCCAGCAGGGACAGGGGACGCACCGGGGAGCTGTTTTTT; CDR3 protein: CASRDRGRTGELFF
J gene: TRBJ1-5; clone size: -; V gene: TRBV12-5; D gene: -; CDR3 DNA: TGTGCTAGGCAACGACAGAATCAGCCCCAGCATTTT; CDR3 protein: CARQRQNQPQHF
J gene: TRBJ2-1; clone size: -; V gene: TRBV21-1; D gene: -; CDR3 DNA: TGTGCCAGCAGACCACCTGCAGAGCAGTTCTTC; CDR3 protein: CASRPPAEQFF
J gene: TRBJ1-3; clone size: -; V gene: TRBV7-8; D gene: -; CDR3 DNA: TGTGCCAGCAGCTTAGTGGCCACCGCCCCTGGAAACACCATATATTTT; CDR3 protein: CASSLVATAPGNTIYF
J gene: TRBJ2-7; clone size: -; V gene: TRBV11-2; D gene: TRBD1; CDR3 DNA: TGTGCCAGCAGCTTAGTCGGGACAGGGACCTACGAGCAGTACTTC; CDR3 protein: CASSLVGTGTYEQYF
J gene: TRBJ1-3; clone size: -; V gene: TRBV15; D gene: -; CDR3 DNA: TGTGCCACCAGCAGAGATTCATACAGCCCTCCCTCTGGAAACACCATATATTTT; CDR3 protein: CATSRDSYSPPSGNTIYF
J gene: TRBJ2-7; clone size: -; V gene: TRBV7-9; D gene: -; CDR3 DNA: TGTGCCAGCAGCCTTAGGGGGATCTACGAGCAGTACTTC; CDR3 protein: CASSLRGIYEQYF
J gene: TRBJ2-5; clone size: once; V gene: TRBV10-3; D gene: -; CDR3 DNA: TGTGCCATCAGCGGGACCCCGCAAGAGACCCAGTACTTC; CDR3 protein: CAISGTPQETQYF